This T cell receptor beta chain was sequenced during a study of response to subunit inactivated influenza vaccine. General study points: The authors put forward the suggestion that each seasonal influenza vaccination may bring in only a limited number of new T cells.

TCRdb itself ran the RT-PCR reads through MiXCR, one entry per CDR3 protein. The sample lists 650,000 to 850,000 distinct CDR3 sequences, about 15% occurring once. This CDR3 has 16 residues. Germline V CDR1 and CDR2: SEHNR, FQNEAQ (reference sequence). J was trimmed by 5 bases and V by 6 bases; bases with no gene match: 10. This clonotype was recorded many times. The antigen is not known. Source: PBMCs from blood, taken 14 to 15 days before vaccination. The clonotype was recovered from a man aged 50-60 years who received an inactivated influenza vaccine. The chain recombines TRBV7-9 with TRBJ2-3, with TRBD2 identical over 11 bases. The CDR3, as DNA: TGTGCCAGCAGACCTAATAGCGGGAGGGCCTTAGATACGCAGTATTTT. Translation gives CASRPNSGRALDTQYF.